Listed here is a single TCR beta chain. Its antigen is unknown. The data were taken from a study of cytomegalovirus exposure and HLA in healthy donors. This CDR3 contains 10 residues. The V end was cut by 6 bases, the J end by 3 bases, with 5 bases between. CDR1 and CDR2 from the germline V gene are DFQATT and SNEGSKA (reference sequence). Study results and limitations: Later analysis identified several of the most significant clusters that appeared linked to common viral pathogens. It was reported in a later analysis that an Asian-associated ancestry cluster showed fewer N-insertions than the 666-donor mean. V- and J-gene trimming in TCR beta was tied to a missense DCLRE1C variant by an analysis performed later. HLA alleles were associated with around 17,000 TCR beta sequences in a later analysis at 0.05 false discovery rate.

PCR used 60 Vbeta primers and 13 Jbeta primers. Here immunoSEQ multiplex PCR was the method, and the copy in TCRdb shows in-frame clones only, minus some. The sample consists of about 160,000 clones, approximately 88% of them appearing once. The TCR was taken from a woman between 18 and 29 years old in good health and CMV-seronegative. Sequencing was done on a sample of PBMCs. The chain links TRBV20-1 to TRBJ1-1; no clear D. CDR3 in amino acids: CSARDTEAFF. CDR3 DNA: TGCAGTGCCCGGGACACTGAAGCTTTCTTT.